Listed here are 18 T cell receptor beta chains from one sample, sequenced in a study of blood T cell repertoires in COVID-19. The repertoire was sequenced with immunoSEQ multiplex PCR; TCRdb's copy has only in-frame clones and lacks some. The data contain some 270,000 clones, over 70% of them seen just once; the ten biggest clones take up around 3.2%. The sample was PBMCs or T cells enriched from blood (not recorded which). Receptors were obtained from a woman between 40 and 50 years old who had been exposed to COVID-19.

This sequence joins TRBV10-2 and TRBJ1-1; D perhaps matches TRBD1 (5 bases). Per germline, CDR1 WSHSY and CDR2 SAAADI. CDR3 size: 14 residues. Trimming shortened V by 5 bases and J by 1 base, and 11 bases separated the two germline ends. CDR3 in DNA: TGCGCCAGCAGTCCACAGGTGCAGAACACTGAAGCTTTCTTT. Protein product: CASSPQVQNTEAFF.

There are a few counts of this clone. The genes are TRBV19 and TRBJ1-1; 9 bases agree with TRBD1. This CDR3 is built from 13 residues. V lost 7 bases and J lost 5; bases outside the gene matches: 5. Germline V lookup: CDR1 LNHDA, CDR2 SQIVND (reference sequence). CDR3 sequence: CASTATGGTEAFF. The CDR3 bases are TGTGCCAGTACCGCGACAGGGGGAACTGAAGCTTTCTTT.

This clone has only a few counts. The V and J genes are TRBV5-1 and TRBJ1-4; 8 bases agree with TRBD1. The CDR3 consists of 13 residues. CDR1 SGHRS and CDR2 YFSETQ come from the germline V gene. Trimming at V came to 4 bases and at J to 7 bases, leaving 3 bases not matched to a gene. The CDR3 sequence: CASSSDRGEKLFF. For the CDR3, the DNA is TGCGCCAGCAGCAGTGACAGGGGTGAAAAACTGTTTTTT.

The chain combines TRBV15 with TRBJ2-1, with 8 nucleotides matching TRBD1. The CDR3 runs 15 residues. From germline, CDR1 is LNHNV and CDR2 YYDKDF (reference sequence). J lost 7 bases, V lost 2 bases, and 7 bases had no gene match. Here the CDR3 DNA reads TGTGCCACCAGCAGACGGACAGGGTTAGGGAATGAGCAGTTCTTC. It specifies CATSRRTGLGNEQFF.

This clone was counted only a few times. The chain carries TRBV27 and TRBJ1-6; D is unclear. Trimming stripped 6 bases from V and 6 bases from J, with 18 bases between. CDR1 is MNHEY, CDR2 SMNVEV, per germline (reference sequence). The CDR3 sequence is 16 residues long. DNA of the CDR3: TGTGCCAGCAGAGGAGGGTTGGGGAAGCCTAATTCACCCCTCCACTTT. Translation gives CASRGGLGKPNSPLHF.

The rearrangement links TRBV13 to TRBJ2-3, with TRBD2 matching over 14 bases. The V gene's germline CDR1 is PRHDT and CDR2 FYEKMQ (reference sequence). V dropped 5 bases and J dropped 2; count of bases not matched to a gene: 3. The CDR3 covers 16 residues. Written as DNA, the CDR3 is TGTGCCAGCAGCGGGACTAGCGGGAGCCTCACAGATACGCAGTATTTT. It codes for CASSGTSGSLTDTQYF.

V gene TRBV7-8 combines with J gene TRBJ2-5; 7 bases match TRBD1. V gave up 2 bases and J gave up 5 bases; unmatched junction bases: 5. The CDR3 sequence is 14 residues long. CDR1 is SGHVS and CDR2 is FQNEAQ in the germline V gene. The DNA of the CDR3 is TGTGCCAGCAGCTTAAAGCGCAGGGGGGAGACCCAGTACTTC. It is translated as CASSLKRRGETQYF.

V and J are TRBV27 and TRBJ1-2; tentative D call: TRBD1 (6 bases). Trimming took 2 bases from V and 0 from J, leaving 7 bases between them. CDR3 length: 14 residues. CDR1 is MNHEY, CDR2 SMNVEV, per germline (reference sequence). The CDR3 is CASSLTGPNYGYTF. The CDR3 DNA sequence: TGTGCCAGCAGTTTAACAGGGCCTAACTATGGCTACACCTTC.

The gene calls are TRBV4-3 and TRBJ1-6, with TRBD1 as a possible D gene (6 bases). Trimming shortened V by 3 bases and J by 0 bases, and 18 bases separated the two germline ends. Germline assignment: CDR1 LGHNA and CDR2 YSLEER. This CDR3 contains 19 residues. CDR3 coding DNA: TGCGCCAGCAGCCAGTTAGCCCCAGGGGCCTTCTCCTATAATTCACCCCTCCACTTT. Translation: CASSQLAPGAFSYNSPLHF.

V usage is TRBV4-3 and J usage is TRBJ2-2; 10 bases are a match to TRBD1. The CDR3 has 19 residues. V shed 0 bases, J shed 3 bases, and the junction held 10 bases outside the gene matches. Per germline, CDR1 LGHNA and CDR2 YSLEER. The CDR3 region has the DNA TGCGCCAGCAGCCAAGATAGTATTCAGGGGACAGGGGACACCGGGGAGCTGTTTTTT. It codes for CASSQDSIQGTGDTGELFF.

This clone came up a few times. The V and J genes are TRBV5-3 and TRBJ1-5, with TRBD1 matching 9 bases. TRBV5-3 is sorted into the ORF group, with uncertain function. V shed 4 bases and J 2 bases; nucleotides not matched to a gene: 13. CDR3 size: 18 residues. CDR3 protein: CARSRRDRDGARNQPQHF. DNA for the CDR3: TGTGCCAGAAGCCGCCGGGACAGGGACGGGGCCCGCAATCAGCCCCAGCATTTT.

The chain couples TRBV10-3 to TRBJ2-5; 8 bases match TRBD2. The germline V gene encodes CDR1 ENHRY and CDR2 SYGVKD. The CDR3 has 14 amino acids. Trimming took 4 bases from V and 5 from J; bases not matched to a gene: 6. DNA for the CDR3: TGTGCCATCAGTGGAATCGGGAGGGGGGAGACCCAGTACTTC. As protein: CAISGIGRGETQYF.

The rearrangement links TRBV4-3 to TRBJ2-1, with a possible D match to TRBD2 (5 bases). Trimming removed 1 base at V and 9 bases at J, with 16 bases between. This CDR3 has 15 residues. The V gene's germline CDR1 is LGHNA and CDR2 YSLEER. The CDR3 DNA reads TGCGCCAGCAGCCAAGGAGGGAGTTTCAATGGTGAGCAGTTCTTC. Protein product: CASSQGGSFNGEQFF.

The genes are TRBV7-9 and TRBJ1-6; the D is unclear. This CDR3 contains 14 residues. V was shortened by 3 bases and J by 9 bases, with 12 bases between the two germline ends. Germline assignment: CDR1 SEHNR and CDR2 FQNEAQ (reference sequence). The CDR3 DNA reads TGTGCCAGCAGCTTTTCCGAAATCAGTTCACCCCTCCACTTT. This codes for CASSFSEISSPLHF. The whole variable domain, remainder taken from reference TRBV7-9 and TRBJ1-6, is DTGVSQNPRHKITKRGQNVTFRCDPISEHNRLYWYRQTLGQGPEFLTYFQNEAQLEKSRLLSDRFSAERPKGSFSTLEIQRTEQGDSAMYLCASSFSEISSPLHFGNGTRLTVT.

This chain joins TRBV29-1 and TRBJ2-2; maybe TRBD1 (6 bases). CDR3 size: 14 residues. V was shortened by 5 bases and J by 7 bases, with 17 bases between the two germline ends. Per the germline V gene, CDR1 is SQVTM and CDR2 is ANQGSEA. CDR3 region: CSVREQGTVGELFF. The CDR3 bases are TGCAGCGTTAGGGAACAGGGTACTGTCGGGGAGCTGTTTTTT.

J is TRBJ2-7 and V is TRBV11-1, with 8 bases identical to TRBD1. Trimming removed 2 bases from V and 4 bases from J; junction bases left unmatched: 7. Germline V gene sequence: CDR1 SGHAT, CDR2 FQDESV (reference sequence). This CDR3 is built from 15 residues. In nucleotides, the CDR3 is TGTGCCAGCAGCTTAACCAGGACAGGGATGTACGAGCAGTACTTC. Its protein is CASSLTRTGMYEQYF.

The rearrangement links TRBV19 to TRBJ1-3, with D possibly TRBD1 on 5 matching bases. The ends were cut back, 1 base at V and 3 bases at J, with 13 bases in the middle. Germline V gene lookup returns CDR1 LNHDA and CDR2 SQIVND (reference sequence). This CDR3 region has 16 residues. CDR3 nucleotide sequence: TGTGCCAGTAGTATAGCACGGACACTTTTTGGAAACACCATATATTTT. Protein sequence: CASSIARTLFGNTIYF.

The sample holds one count of this clone. The chain uses TRBV11-3 and TRBJ2-5; D is possibly TRBD2 (6 bases). The germline V gene has CDR1 SGHNT and CDR2 YENEEA. The germline V and J ends were trimmed by 5 bases and 6 bases, with 28 bases remaining between them. The CDR3 has 18 residues. The CDR3 nucleotides read TGTGCCAGCAGCCCAGGACGAGGAGCGGGTCGAGTAGATAAGACCCAGTACTTC. The encoded protein is CASSPGRGAGRVDKTQYF.